The 20 T cell receptor beta chains in this list originate from one sample, sequenced in a study of T cells after yellow fever vaccination. TCRdb re-analysed the 5' RACE reads in MiXCR, keeping a single row per CDR3 protein. There are a few hundred thousand distinct CDR3 sequences in the sample; around 10% occur only once, and around 18% lies in the top ten. The starting material was PBMCs, obtained on the day of the first yellow fever vaccination. All receptors come from a man in his late teens or twenties who received the YFV17D yellow fever vaccine.

This clonotype was detected only a few times. The genes are TRBV7-3 and TRBJ2-7, with D tentatively TRBD1 (5 bases). V was trimmed by 1 base and J by 7 bases, leaving 8 bases between them. Germline CDR1 and CDR2: SGHTA and FQGTGA. The CDR3 covers 12 residues. The CDR3 DNA reads as TGTGCCAGCAGCTTAAGAAGGGGAGAGCAGTACTTC. Protein: CASSLRRGEQYF.

This clonotype has a handful of counts. This chain connects TRBV11-1 to TRBJ2-3; 11 bases match TRBD2. Germline CDR1 and CDR2: SGHAT and FQDESV (reference sequence). J gave up 2 bases and V 3 bases, and 13 bases lay outside the gene matches. This CDR3 region has 19 residues. In DNA form, the CDR3 reads TGTGCCAGCAGCTTTTTAACTAGCGGGGGTCGGACAACCACAGATACGCAGTATTTT. Protein product: CASSFLTSGGRTTTDTQYF.

The V gene is TRBV12-3 or TRBV12-4, the J gene TRBJ1-2; D remains unclear. The germline V and J ends were trimmed by 3 bases and 1 base, with 9 bases remaining between them. The CDR3 is 14 amino acids. CDR3 DNA sequence: TGTGCCAGCAGTTTTGGCTTGAGTAACTATGGCTACACCTTC. This gives the protein CASSFGLSNYGYTF.

The chain couples TRBV6-1 to TRBJ2-3; 7 bases are shared with TRBD2. V gave up 5 bases and J gave up 6 bases; unmatched junction bases: 11. CDR1 is MNHNS and CDR2 is SASEGT in the germline V gene. The CDR3 contains 15 residues. In nucleotides, the CDR3 is TGTGCCAGCAGTCGGACTAGTGGGTTTTTTGATACGCAGTATTTT. As protein: CASSRTSGFFDTQYF.

The DNA for the CDR3 is TGTGCCAGCAGCTTATTCCCCGTCTACAATGAGCAGTTCTTC. Translation gives CASSLFPVYNEQFF. J is TRBJ2-1 and V is TRBV11-2; D not resolved. This CDR3 has 14 residues. V was pared by 2 bases and J by 3 bases, with 8 bases between. The V gene's germline CDR1 is SGHAT and CDR2 FQNNGV.

The genes are TRBV7-3 and TRBJ2-3, with 7 bases identical to TRBD2. The V gene's germline CDR1 is SGHTA and CDR2 FQGTGA. V lost 4 bases to trimming and J lost 5 bases; unmatched junction nucleotides: 9. This CDR3 spans 15 amino acids. The CDR3 is CASSSPTSRGDTQYF. CDR3 sequence (DNA): TGTGCCAGCAGCTCCCCGACTAGCCGGGGAGATACGCAGTATTTT.

The chain joins TRBV20-1 to TRBJ2-1; D might be TRBD1 or TRBD2, each matching 5 bases. From germline, CDR1 is DFQATT and CDR2 SNEGSKA (reference sequence). V was cut by 6 bases and J by 5 bases, with 11 bases left in between. CDR3 size: 12 residues. This CDR3 is CSALGTHNEQFF. The CDR3 nucleotides read TGCAGTGCCCTCGGGACGCACAATGAGCAGTTCTTC.

The sample holds a few counts of this clonotype. This rearrangement joins TRBV5-5 to TRBJ2-2; possibly TRBD1 for D (6 bases). The CDR3 is 15 amino acids. With 0 bases removed from V and 2 bases from J, the gap between germline ends came to 8 bases. Germline V CDR1 and CDR2: SGHKS, YYEKEE (reference sequence). CDR3 in DNA: TGTGCCAGCAGCTTGGGGACAGATAACACCGGGGAGCTGTTTTTT. The encoded protein is CASSLGTDNTGELFF.

V is TRBV6-2 or TRBV6-3 and J is TRBJ2-3; the match to TRBD2 covers 12 bases. The CDR3 sequence is 17 residues long. The germline V gene encodes CDR1 MNHEY and CDR2 SVGEGT. The trim removed 2 bases at V and 2 bases at J, leaving 5 bases unmatched. The CDR3 coding sequence is TGTGCCAGCAGTTACAACCCTAGCGGGGGGGACACAGATACGCAGTATTTT. Translating gives CASSYNPSGGDTDTQYF.

The table lists this clonotype with many counts. The chain employs TRBV12-3 or TRBV12-4 and TRBJ2-7; D not resolved. This CDR3 spans 13 amino acids. V was clipped by 2 bases and J by 6 bases, with 11 bases between them. In DNA form, the CDR3 reads TGTGCCAGCAGTTTAAGGCAGGTGGGCGAGCAGTACTTC. It is translated as CASSLRQVGEQYF.

This clonotype was counted between two and nine times. The chain has TRBV9 and TRBJ2-5, with D possibly being TRBD1 (6 bases). Germline V gives CDR1 SGDLS, CDR2 YYNGEE. With 3 bases removed from V and 4 bases from J, the gap between germline ends came to 22 bases. The length of the CDR3 is 17 residues. CDR3 sequence reads: CASSDPGTGYQSETQYF. The CDR3 bases are TGTGCCAGCAGCGATCCCGGCACAGGGTATCAGTCAGAGACCCAGTACTTC.

The chain has TRBV4-2 and TRBJ1-1, with D unresolved. V was clipped by 1 base and J by 0 bases, with 9 bases between them. Germline lookup yields CDR1 LGHNA and CDR2 YNFKEQ. The CDR3 has 15 amino acids. The CDR3 region is CASSQVINLNTEAFF. CDR3 sequence (DNA): TGTGCCAGCAGCCAAGTAATAAACCTGAACACTGAAGCTTTCTTT.

The chain has TRBV5-5 and TRBJ2-1; 8 bases fit TRBD2. J lost 3 bases, V lost 3 bases, and 5 bases had no gene match. CDR1 SGHKS and CDR2 YYEKEE come from the germline V gene (reference sequence). The length of the CDR3 is 15 residues. CDR3: CASSWIAGLYNEQFF. In DNA form, the CDR3 reads TGTGCCAGCAGCTGGATAGCGGGGCTCTACAATGAGCAGTTCTTC.

The gene calls are TRBV7-2 and TRBJ2-1, with 12 bases lining up with TRBD2. The CDR3 runs 17 residues. Unmatched junction bases numbered 7, after V lost 0 bases and J lost 7 bases. The V gene's germline CDR1 is SGHTA and CDR2 FQGNSA. In DNA form, the CDR3 reads TGTGCCAGCAGCTTAGCGCTCGCTAGCGGGGGGGCGAATGAGCAGTTCTTC. Translated, it gives CASSLALASGGANEQFF.

This clonotype was seen a few times. V is TRBV10-3 and J is TRBJ2-7; the D gene is possibly TRBD1 (5 bases). The CDR3 runs 12 residues. The V end was cut by 2 bases, the J end by 3 bases, with 5 bases between. Germline CDR1 ENHRY, CDR2 SYGVKD. The DNA for the CDR3 is TGTGCCATCAGTGAGGGACACTACGAGCAGTACTTC. Its protein product is CAISEGHYEQYF.

This clonotype was counted a few times. The genes are TRBV7-9 and TRBJ2-7, with a tentative D call TRBD2 (6 bases). CDR3 length: 13 amino acids. Germline V gene sequence: CDR1 SEHNR, CDR2 FQNEAQ (reference sequence). Between the trimmed V and J ends, which lost 3 bases and 5 bases, there was a span of 11 bases. CDR3 loop: CASSFVWEDEQYV. The CDR3 DNA is TGTGCCAGCAGCTTTGTCTGGGAGGACGAGCAGTACGTC.

The CDR3 bases are TGCAGCCCGACAGGGGATGACGAGACCCAGTACTTC. Protein: CSPTGDDETQYF. The chain has TRBV29-1 and TRBJ2-5, with 8 nucleotides matching TRBD1. Germline CDR1 and CDR2: SQVTM and ANQGSEA. Germline trimming cut 8 bases from V and 5 bases from J; bases unmatched to any gene: 7. The CDR3 runs to 12 residues.

The V gene is TRBV12-3 or TRBV12-4, the J gene TRBJ2-1; 8 positions match TRBD1. This CDR3 region has 15 residues. J gave up 5 bases and V 6 bases, and 9 bases lay outside the gene matches. In DNA, the CDR3 is TGTGCCAGCAGACGCAGGGGGCTATTAGACAATGAGCAGTTCTTC. It codes for CASRRRGLLDNEQFF.

This clonotype occurred many times. The rearrangement links TRBV28 to TRBJ2-6; D is unresolved. Trimming shortened V by 5 bases and J by 3 bases, and 11 bases separated the two germline ends. The V gene's germline CDR1 is MDHEN and CDR2 SYDVKM. The CDR3 length is 15 residues. DNA for the CDR3: TGTGCCAGCAGTACGGGTAGCAGTGGGGCCAACGTCCTGACTTTC. This encodes CASSTGSSGANVLTF.

This clonotype was recorded a few times. V usage is TRBV24-1 and J usage is TRBJ2-1; D tentatively reads TRBD1 or TRBD2 (5 bases each). Trimming stripped 7 bases from V and 9 bases from J, with 21 bases between. The CDR3 is made up of 15 amino acids. Germline values: CDR1 KGHDR, CDR2 SFDVKD. The CDR3, as DNA: TGTGCCACCAGCGCCACTGAATCGGGGCCCCTTGAGCAGTTCTTC. It yields the protein CATSATESGPLEQFF.